This TCR beta chain was profiled in a study of blood T cell repertoires in COVID-19. Authors' analysis steps: Counts of nucleated cells, estimated from reference gene primer amplification, were obtained. Sequencing used immunoSEQ multiplex PCR; TCRdb keeps in-frame clones, though not all of them. V and J calls plus clone size are reproduced from that table; the DNA served to infer D and trimming. The sample records more than 150,000 clones, about 90% being singletons. This study enrolled people aged roughly 18 to 100 from around 25 US geographic areas. Two consecutive negative NP/OP PCR tests, clearance, or resolved symptoms defined Cohort 3 recovery. This clone has more than one count but fewer than ten. Germline V gives CDR1 SGHRS, CDR2 YFSETQ. This CDR3 contains 19 residues. Trimming at V came to 0 bases and at J to 5 bases, leaving 15 bases not matched to a gene.

The sample consisted of PBMCs or T cells enriched from blood (not recorded which). The source is a woman in her fifties or sixties who had recovered from COVID-19. The gene calls are TRBV5-1 and TRBJ2-3, with 10 bases aligning to TRBD2. The CDR3 loop is CASSLVASGSAPSLDTQYF. The CDR3 DNA reads as TGCGCCAGCAGCTTGGTGGCTAGCGGGAGTGCCCCCTCTCTAGATACGCAGTATTTT.